The 13 T cell receptor beta chains below were found in one sample sequenced in a study of ipilimumab plus nivolumab after autologous stem cell transplantation. TCRdb's table, derived via immunoSEQ multiplex PCR, lists solely in-frame clones and lacks some. The sample lists around 17,000 clones, about 65% occurring once. This specimen consisted of PBMCs, obtained in a trial of ipilimumab plus nivolumab as post-transplant consolidation. The receptors shown here come from a male donor with diffuse large B-cell lymphoma.

This rearrangement joins TRBV10-1 to TRBJ2-1; TRBD2 might be the D (6 bases). Per the germline V gene, CDR1 is WNHNN and CDR2 is SYGVQD (reference sequence). CDR3 length: 17 residues. The V and J ends lost 0 bases and 5 bases respectively, with 17 bases between them. The CDR3 coding sequence is TGCGCCAGCAGTGAGTCGATGTCGGGGGACGGAGACAATGAGCAGTTCTTC. Translating it yields CASSESMSGDGDNEQFF.

The chain recombines TRBV28 with TRBJ1-3; no definite D call. Germline CDR1 and CDR2: MDHEN and SYDVKM. V shed 3 bases and J shed 0 bases, with 3 bases lying between them. This CDR3 has 13 residues. DNA for the CDR3: TGTGCCAGCAGTTTCTACTCTGGAAACACCATATATTTT. It encodes CASSFYSGNTIYF. Looking up the rest from reference TRBV28 and TRBJ1-3 gives the full variable domain: DVKVTQSSRYLVKRTGEKVFLECVQDMDHENMFWYRQDPGLGLRLIYFSYDVKMKEKGDIPEGYSVSREKKERFSLILESASTNQTSMYLCASSFYSGNTIYFGEGSWLTVV.

The chain links TRBV5-1 to TRBJ1-2; TRBD1 might be the D (6 bases). The V and J ends lost 4 bases and 2 bases respectively, with 15 bases between them. CDR1 and CDR2 (germline): SGHRS, YFSETQ. The CDR3 spans 15 residues. The DNA of the CDR3 is TGCGCCAGCAGCCTTGGATCGGACAGAAACTATGGCTACACCTTC. This codes for CASSLGSDRNYGYTF. The variable domain in full, with the rest retrieved from reference TRBV5-1 and TRBJ1-2, is KAGVTQTPRYLIKTRGQQVTLSCSPISGHRSVSWYQQTPGQGLQFLFEYFSETQRNKGNFPGRFSGRQFSNSRSEMNVSTLELGDSALYLCASSLGSDRNYGYTFGSGTRLTVV.

This clone was observed once. The V call is TRBV30, the J call TRBJ1-2; D may be TRBD1 (6 bases). Trimming removed 2 bases at V and 0 bases at J, with 22 bases between. CDR1 and CDR2 (germline): GTSNPN, SVGIG (reference sequence). The CDR3 has 18 residues. The CDR3 nucleotides are TGTGCCTGGAGTAAATTCCGGGCACAGGGCATAACTAACTATGGCTACACCTTC. This codes for CAWSKFRAQGITNYGYTF.

The chain couples TRBV18 to TRBJ2-1, with 12 bases identical to TRBD2. After removal of 7 bases from V and 5 bases from J, the junction contained 3 bases not matched to a gene. CDR1 and CDR2 (germline): KGHSH, LQKENI. This CDR3 has 14 amino acids. The CDR3 DNA follows: TGTGCCAGCTTCGGACTAGCGGGGAACAATGAGCAGTTCTTC. Amino acid sequence: CASFGLAGNNEQFF.

The chain joins TRBV7-9 to TRBJ2-4; TRBD1 might be the D (6 bases). The V end was cut by 5 bases, the J end by 6 bases, with 14 bases between. CDR3 length equals 14 residues. CDR1 SEHNR and CDR2 FQNEAQ come from the germline V gene (reference sequence). The CDR3 bases are TGTGCCAGCAGCGCAACGCTACAGGGAAACATTCAGTACTTC. Protein product: CASSATLQGNIQYF.

V gene TRBV7-8 combines with J gene TRBJ1-1; the D is unclear. The CDR3 loop spans 15 amino acids. Per the germline V gene, CDR1 is SGHVS and CDR2 is FQNEAQ. The V end was cut by 1 base, the J end by 1 base, with 10 bases between. CDR3 coding DNA: TGTGCCAGCAGCTTAGGGGCTTTGGGGAACACTGAAGCTTTCTTT. Translation gives CASSLGALGNTEAFF.

The V call is TRBV6-5, the J call TRBJ1-2; a possible D gene is TRBD1 (5 bases). Germline V gene lookup returns CDR1 MNHEY and CDR2 SVGAGI. V dropped 5 bases and J dropped 5 bases, with 18 bases sitting between them. CDR3 length equals 15 residues. The CDR3: CASSRVSGARYGYTF. The CDR3, as DNA: TGTGCCAGCAGTCGGGTATCTGGGGCGCGTTATGGCTACACCTTC.

This rearrangement joins TRBV5-1 to TRBJ2-1; unclear D gene. V lost 1 base to trimming and J lost 5 bases, with 7 bases between them. This CDR3 contains 13 residues. Per germline, CDR1 SGHRS and CDR2 YFSETQ. DNA for the CDR3: TGCGCCAGCAGCTTGAACCTCAACAATGAGCAGTTCTTC. Translation gives CASSLNLNNEQFF.

The chain joins TRBV13 to TRBJ2-1, with TRBD2 matching 11 bases. Germline V lookup: CDR1 PRHDT, CDR2 FYEKMQ (reference sequence). J was trimmed by 4 bases and V by 4 bases; bases with no gene match: 6. The CDR3 has 16 amino acids. The CDR3, as DNA: TGTGCCAGCAGCTCATATAGCGGGGGGGTTTACAATGAGCAGTTCTTC. This sequence encodes CASSSYSGGVYNEQFF.

The J gene is TRBJ2-2, the V gene TRBV28, with D perhaps being TRBD1 or TRBD2 (5 bases each). The CDR3 covers 16 residues. V lost 4 bases and J 0 bases, leaving 12 bases between the germline ends. CDR1 is MDHEN, CDR2 SYDVKM, per germline. The CDR3 here is CASSSRGGPNTGELFF. As DNA, the CDR3 is TGTGCCAGCAGTTCTAGGGGCGGGCCGAACACCGGGGAGCTGTTTTTT. Combining the CDR3 with reference TRBV28 and TRBJ2-2 gives the whole variable domain DVKVTQSSRYLVKRTGEKVFLECVQDMDHENMFWYRQDPGLGLRLIYFSYDVKMKEKGDIPEGYSVSREKKERFSLILESASTNQTSMYLCASSSRGGPNTGELFFGEGSRLTVL.

By share of the sample, this clone is medium-sized. The V gene is TRBV7-9, the J gene TRBJ2-7; D may be TRBD2 (5 bases). Trimming cost V 4 bases and J 3 bases, with 19 bases left between them. This CDR3 contains 16 residues. Germline CDR1 and CDR2: SEHNR and FQNEAQ (reference sequence). The DNA for the CDR3 is TGTGCCAGCAGCTCCCTCGGGAAAAGGGCGAACTACGAGCAGTACTTC. It is translated as CASSSLGKRANYEQYF.

In its sample, this clone is medium-sized. This chain uses TRBV27 with TRBJ2-7; tentatively, D is TRBD1 or TRBD2 (5 bases each). The CDR3 extends over 13 amino acids. Trimming shortened V by 1 base and J by 6 bases, and 10 bases separated the two germline ends. The germline gives CDR1 MNHEY, CDR2 SMNVEV (reference sequence). CDR3 residues: CASSLYPGTEQYF. The CDR3, as DNA: TGTGCCAGCAGTTTATATCCAGGGACCGAGCAGTACTTC.